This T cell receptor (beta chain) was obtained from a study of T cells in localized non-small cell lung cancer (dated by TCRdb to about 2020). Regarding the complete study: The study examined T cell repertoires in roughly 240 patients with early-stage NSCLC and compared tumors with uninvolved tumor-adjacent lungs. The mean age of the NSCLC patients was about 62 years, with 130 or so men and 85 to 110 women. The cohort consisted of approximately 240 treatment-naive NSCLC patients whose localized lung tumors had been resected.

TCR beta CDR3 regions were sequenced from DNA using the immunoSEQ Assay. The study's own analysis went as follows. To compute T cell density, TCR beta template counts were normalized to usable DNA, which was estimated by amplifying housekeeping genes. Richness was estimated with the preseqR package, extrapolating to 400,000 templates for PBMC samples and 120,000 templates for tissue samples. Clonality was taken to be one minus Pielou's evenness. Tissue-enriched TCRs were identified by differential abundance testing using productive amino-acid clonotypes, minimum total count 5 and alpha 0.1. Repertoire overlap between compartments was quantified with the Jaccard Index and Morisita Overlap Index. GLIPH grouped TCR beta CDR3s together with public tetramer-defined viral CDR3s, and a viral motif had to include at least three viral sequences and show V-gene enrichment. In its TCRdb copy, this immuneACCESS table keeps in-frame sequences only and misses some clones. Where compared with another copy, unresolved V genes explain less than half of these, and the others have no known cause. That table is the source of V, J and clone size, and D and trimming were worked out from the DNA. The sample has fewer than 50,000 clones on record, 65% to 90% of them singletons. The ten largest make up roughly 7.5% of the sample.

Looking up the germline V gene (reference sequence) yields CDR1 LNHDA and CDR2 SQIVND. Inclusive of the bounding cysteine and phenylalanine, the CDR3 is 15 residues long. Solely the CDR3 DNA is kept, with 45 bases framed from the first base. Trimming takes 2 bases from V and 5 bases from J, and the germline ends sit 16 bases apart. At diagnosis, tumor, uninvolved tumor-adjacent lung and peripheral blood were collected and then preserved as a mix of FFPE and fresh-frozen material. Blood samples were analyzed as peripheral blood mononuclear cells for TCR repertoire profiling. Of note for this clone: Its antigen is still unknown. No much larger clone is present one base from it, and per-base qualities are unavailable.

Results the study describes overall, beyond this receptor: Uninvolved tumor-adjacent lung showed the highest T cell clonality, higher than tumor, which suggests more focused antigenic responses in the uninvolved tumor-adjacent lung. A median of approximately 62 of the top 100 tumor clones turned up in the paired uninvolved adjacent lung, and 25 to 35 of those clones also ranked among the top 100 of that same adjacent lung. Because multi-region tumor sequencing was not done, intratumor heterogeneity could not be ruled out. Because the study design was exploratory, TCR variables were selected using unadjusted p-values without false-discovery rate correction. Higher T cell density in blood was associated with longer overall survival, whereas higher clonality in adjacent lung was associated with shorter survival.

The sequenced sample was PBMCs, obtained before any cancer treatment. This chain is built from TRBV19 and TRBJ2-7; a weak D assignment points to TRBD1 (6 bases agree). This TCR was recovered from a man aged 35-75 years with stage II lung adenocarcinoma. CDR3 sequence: CASSILGTKDHEQYF. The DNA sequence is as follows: TGTGCCAGTAGTATACTAGGGACAAAGGACCACGAGCAGTACTTC.